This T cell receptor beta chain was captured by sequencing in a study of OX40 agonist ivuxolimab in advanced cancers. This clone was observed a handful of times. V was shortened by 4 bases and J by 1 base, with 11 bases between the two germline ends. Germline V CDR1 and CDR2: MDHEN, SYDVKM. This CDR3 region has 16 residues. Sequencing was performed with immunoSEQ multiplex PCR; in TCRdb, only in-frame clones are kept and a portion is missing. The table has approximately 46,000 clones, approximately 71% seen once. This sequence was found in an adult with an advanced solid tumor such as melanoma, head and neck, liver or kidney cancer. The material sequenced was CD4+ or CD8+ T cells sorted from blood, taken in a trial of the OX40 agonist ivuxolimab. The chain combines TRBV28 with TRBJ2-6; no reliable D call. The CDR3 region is CASSSPTVSGANVLTF. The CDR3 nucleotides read TGTGCCAGCAGTTCCCCGACGGTGTCTGGGGCCAACGTCCTGACTTTC.